The clone carrying this T cell receptor beta chain has a handful of counts. Its specificity is not known. The data are from a study of CD4 T cells in relation to SARS-CoV-2 and coronaviruses. Study-level information: The restricting HLA molecule for shared crossreactive spike epitopes was mapped.

The unexposed donors gave CD4+ T cells in about 2011-2018, prior to COVID-19. Isolation of CD4+ T cells took place after around 11 days in culture. CDR1 is MGHRA and CDR2 is YSYEKL in the germline V gene. V lost 4 bases, J lost 2 bases, and 11 bases lay in between. This CDR3 comprises 14 residues. Assay used: immunoSEQ multiplex PCR; TCRdb lists only in-frame clones, some missing. The table lists about 20,000 clones, about three quarters of them singletons, with roughly a sixth in the top ten. The sample comprised CD4+ T cells from PBMCs, cultured in vitro. The clonotype was recovered from a human donor in good health. The J gene is TRBJ1-2, the V gene TRBV4-1; D is uncertain. In DNA, the CDR3 is TGCGCCAGCAGCCGCTTGGAGGCGAACTATGGCTACACCTTC. Translating it yields CASSRLEANYGYTF.